This T cell receptor (beta chain) appears in the sequencing data of a study of OX40 agonist ivuxolimab in advanced cancers. On the study more broadly: Anti-PD-1, anti-PD-L1 or anti-CTLA-4 therapy given earlier was allowed, and around 40% had some. Partial response was recorded in three patients: one hepatocellular carcinoma and two cutaneous melanoma cases.

TCRdb keeps only in-frame clones here, not all; method: immunoSEQ multiplex PCR. This sample yields about 69,000 clones, of which more than 70% are seen a single time; 6% to 7.5% belongs to the top ten. Notes on this clone: What it binds is unknown.

Overall study results and limits: At 0.1 to 3.0 mg/kg and by week 6, CD4+ and CD8+ T cells in the blood had expanded clonally.

The receptor comes from an adult with an advanced solid tumor such as melanoma, head and neck, liver or kidney cancer. The sample in question was CD4+ or CD8+ T cells sorted from blood, obtained in a trial of the OX40 agonist ivuxolimab.

The CDR3 coding sequence is TGTGCCAGCAGCCTTTCTGGGGGCGGGTACAATGAGCAGTTCTTC. As protein: CASSLSGGGYNEQFF. The V and J genes are TRBV11-3 and TRBJ2-1, with TRBD1 as a possible D gene (6 bases). The V gene's germline CDR1 is SGHNT and CDR2 YENEEA. V was cut by 5 bases and J by 4 bases, with 15 bases left in between. The CDR3 contains 15 residues.